This paragraph reports one TCR beta chain. Its specificity is not known. This sample stems from a study of blood T cells in healthy people across ages. The study's findings and limits: Diversity estimates drawn from one million T cells were deemed underestimates.

A J-beta primer mix and a sample-barcoded 5' primer were used in a second PCR of roughly 7 to 12 cycles. Via MiXCR, TCRdb re-called the 5' RACE reads, giving one row per CDR3 protein. The sample records some 1,500,000 distinct CDR3 sequences, approximately 42% being singletons. V lost 3 bases and J 8 bases, leaving 10 bases between the germline ends. The CDR3 consists of 12 residues. Germline assignment: CDR1 DFQATT and CDR2 SNEGSKA (reference sequence). The specimen was blood. The chain carries TRBV20-1 and TRBJ2-2; no firm D call. This TCR was recovered from a woman between 18 and 30 years old in good health. The CDR3 loop is CSASLLSGELFF. The CDR3 DNA follows: TGCAGTGCTAGTCTCCTTTCGGGGGAGCTGTTTTTT.